Sequencing of this T cell receptor beta chain was carried out in a study of neurological immune-mediated disorders. V lost 4 bases to trimming and J lost 3 bases, with 10 bases between them. There are 14 residues in the CDR3. Per the germline V gene, CDR1 is MDHEN and CDR2 is SYDVKM. Many counts were recorded for this clonotype. MiXCR was run by TCRdb on the 5' RACE reads, yielding one entry per CDR3 protein. This table holds approximately 30,000 distinct CDR3 sequences, about 6% found once. This TCR was sampled from a woman aged 45-60 years in good health. The V call is TRBV28, the J call TRBJ2-1; D remains ambiguous. The source material was CD4+ T cells from blood. The CDR3 sequence: CASSSPQSYNEQFF. CDR3 DNA: TGTGCCAGCAGTTCTCCACAGAGCTACAATGAGCAGTTCTTC. The variable domain in full, completed from reference TRBV28 and TRBJ2-1, reads DVKVTQSSRYLVKRTGEKVFLECVQDMDHENMFWYRQDPGLGLRLIYFSYDVKMKEKGDIPEGYSVSREKKERFSLILESASTNQTSMYLCASSSPQSYNEQFFGPGTRLTVL.